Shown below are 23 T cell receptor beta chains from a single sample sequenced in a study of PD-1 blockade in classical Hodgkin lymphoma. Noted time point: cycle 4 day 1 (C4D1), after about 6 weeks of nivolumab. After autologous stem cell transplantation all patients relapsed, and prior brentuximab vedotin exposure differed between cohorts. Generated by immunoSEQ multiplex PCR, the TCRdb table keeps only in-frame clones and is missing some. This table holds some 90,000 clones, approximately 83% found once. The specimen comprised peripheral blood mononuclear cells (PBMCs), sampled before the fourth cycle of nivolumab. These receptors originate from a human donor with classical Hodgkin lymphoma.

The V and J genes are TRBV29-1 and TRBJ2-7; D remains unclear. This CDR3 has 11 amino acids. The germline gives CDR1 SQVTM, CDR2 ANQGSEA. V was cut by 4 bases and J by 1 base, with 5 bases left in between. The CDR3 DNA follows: TGCAGCGTTGCGGTATCCTACGAGCAGTACTTC. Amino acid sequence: CSVAVSYEQYF.

This chain's CDR3 is CASSIFNSDRSGYTF. The DNA of the CDR3 is TGTGCCAGTAGTATTTTCAACTCGGACAGGAGTGGCTACACCTTC. V gene TRBV19 combines with J gene TRBJ1-2; 7 nucleotides agree with TRBD1. Trimming removed 3 bases from V and 7 bases from J; junction bases left unmatched: 11. In germline, CDR1 is LNHDA, CDR2 SQIVND (reference sequence). CDR3 length equals 15 residues.

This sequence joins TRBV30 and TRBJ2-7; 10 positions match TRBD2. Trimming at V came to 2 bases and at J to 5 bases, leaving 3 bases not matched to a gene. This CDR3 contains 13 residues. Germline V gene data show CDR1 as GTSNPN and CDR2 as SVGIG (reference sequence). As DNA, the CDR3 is TGTGCCTGGAGTCTTAGCGGGAGGCACGAGCAGTACTTC. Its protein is CAWSLSGRHEQYF. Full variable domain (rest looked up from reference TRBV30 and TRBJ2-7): SQTIHQWPATLVQPVGSPLSLECTVEGTSNPNLYWYRQAAGRGLQLLFYSVGIGQISSEVPQNLSASRPQDRQFILSSKKLLLSDSGFYLCAWSLSGRHEQYFGPGTRLTVT.

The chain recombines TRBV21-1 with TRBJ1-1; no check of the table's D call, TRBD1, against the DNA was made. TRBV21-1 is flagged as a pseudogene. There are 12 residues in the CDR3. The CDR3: CASSKQNTEAFF. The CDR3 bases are TGTGCCAGCAGCAAACAGAACACTGAAGCTTTCTTT.

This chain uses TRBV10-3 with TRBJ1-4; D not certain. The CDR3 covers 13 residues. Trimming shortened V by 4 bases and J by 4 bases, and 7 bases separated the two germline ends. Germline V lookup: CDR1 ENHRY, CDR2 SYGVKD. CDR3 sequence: CAISGSGNEKLFF. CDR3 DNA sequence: TGTGCCATCAGTGGTTCGGGTAATGAAAAACTGTTTTTT.

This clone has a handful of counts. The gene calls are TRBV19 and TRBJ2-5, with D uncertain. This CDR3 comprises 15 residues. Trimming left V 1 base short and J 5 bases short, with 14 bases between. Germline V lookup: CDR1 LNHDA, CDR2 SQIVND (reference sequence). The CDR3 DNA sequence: TGTGCCAGTAGTATAGGGGTTTCCACCCTGGAGACCCAGTACTTC. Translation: CASSIGVSTLETQYF.

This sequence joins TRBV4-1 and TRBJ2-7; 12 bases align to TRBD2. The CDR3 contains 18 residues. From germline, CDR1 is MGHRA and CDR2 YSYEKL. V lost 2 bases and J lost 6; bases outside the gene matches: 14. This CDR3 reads CASSQKPQTSGSWGEQYF. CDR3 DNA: TGCGCCAGCAGCCAAAAGCCCCAGACTAGCGGGAGTTGGGGCGAGCAGTACTTC.

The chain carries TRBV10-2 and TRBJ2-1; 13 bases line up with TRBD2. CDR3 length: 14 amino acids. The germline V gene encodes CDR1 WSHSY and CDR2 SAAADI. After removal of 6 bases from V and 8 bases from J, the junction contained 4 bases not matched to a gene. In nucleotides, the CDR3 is TGCGCCAGCAGGACTAGCGGGAGGTTTGATGAGCAGTTCTTC. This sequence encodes CASRTSGRFDEQFF.

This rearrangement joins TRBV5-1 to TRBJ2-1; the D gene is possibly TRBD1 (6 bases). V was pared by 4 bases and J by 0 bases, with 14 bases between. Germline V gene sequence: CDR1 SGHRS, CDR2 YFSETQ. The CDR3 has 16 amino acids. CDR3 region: CASSPRQASSYNEQFF. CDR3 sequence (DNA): TGCGCCAGCAGCCCGAGACAGGCGAGCTCCTACAATGAGCAGTTCTTC.

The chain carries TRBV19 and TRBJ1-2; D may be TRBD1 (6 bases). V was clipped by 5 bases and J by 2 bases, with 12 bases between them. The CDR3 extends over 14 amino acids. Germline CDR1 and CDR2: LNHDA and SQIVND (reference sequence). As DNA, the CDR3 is TGTGCCAGTAGTCGGTCGGGGGCGAACTATGGCTACACCTTC. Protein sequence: CASSRSGANYGYTF.

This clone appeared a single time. CDR3 protein: CASSLEGIETQYF. DNA for the CDR3: TGCGCCAGCAGCTTGGAAGGCATTGAGACCCAGTACTTC. The rearrangement uses TRBV5-1 and TRBJ2-5; no firm D call. Trimming stripped 0 bases from V and 5 bases from J, with 8 bases between. The CDR3 spans 13 residues. Per germline, CDR1 SGHRS and CDR2 YFSETQ.

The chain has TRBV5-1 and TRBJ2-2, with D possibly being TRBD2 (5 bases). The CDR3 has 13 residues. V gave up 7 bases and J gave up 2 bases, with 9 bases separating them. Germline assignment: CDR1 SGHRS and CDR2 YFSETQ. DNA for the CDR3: TGCGCCAGCGGTAGCGAAAACACCGGGGAGCTGTTTTTT. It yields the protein CASGSENTGELFF.

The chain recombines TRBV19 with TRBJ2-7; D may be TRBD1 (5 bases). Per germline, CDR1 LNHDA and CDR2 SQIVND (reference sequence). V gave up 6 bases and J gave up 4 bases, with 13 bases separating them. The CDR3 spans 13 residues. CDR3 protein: CASSRGGAYEQYF. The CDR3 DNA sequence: TGTGCCAGTAGCCGAGGTGGGGCGTACGAGCAGTACTTC.

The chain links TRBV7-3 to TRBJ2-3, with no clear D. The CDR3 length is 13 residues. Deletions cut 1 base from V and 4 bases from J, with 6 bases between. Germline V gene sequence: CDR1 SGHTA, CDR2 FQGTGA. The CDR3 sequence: CASSLIGSDTQYF. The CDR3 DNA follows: TGTGCCAGCAGCTTAATTGGGTCAGATACGCAGTATTTT.

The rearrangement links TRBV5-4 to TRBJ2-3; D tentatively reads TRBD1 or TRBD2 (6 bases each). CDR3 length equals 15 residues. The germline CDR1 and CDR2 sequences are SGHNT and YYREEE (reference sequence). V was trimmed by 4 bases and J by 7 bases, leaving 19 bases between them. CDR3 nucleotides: TGTGCCAGCAGCGCCTCGGGCTGGGGGGCTAATACGCAGTATTTT. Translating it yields CASSASGWGANTQYF.

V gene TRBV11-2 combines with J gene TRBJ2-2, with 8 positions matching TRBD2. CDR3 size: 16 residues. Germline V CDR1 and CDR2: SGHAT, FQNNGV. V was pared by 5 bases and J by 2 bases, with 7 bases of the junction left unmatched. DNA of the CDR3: TGTGCCAGCAGCGAGGTAGCGGGACTTAACACCGGGGAGCTGTTTTTT. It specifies CASSEVAGLNTGELFF.

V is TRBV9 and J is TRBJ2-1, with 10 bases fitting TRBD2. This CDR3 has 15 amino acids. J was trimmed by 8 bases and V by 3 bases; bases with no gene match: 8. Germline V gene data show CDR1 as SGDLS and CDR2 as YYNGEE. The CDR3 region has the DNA TGTGCCAGCAGCGCAGGCCTAGCGGGAGTGTATGAGCAGTTCTTC. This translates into CASSAGLAGVYEQFF.

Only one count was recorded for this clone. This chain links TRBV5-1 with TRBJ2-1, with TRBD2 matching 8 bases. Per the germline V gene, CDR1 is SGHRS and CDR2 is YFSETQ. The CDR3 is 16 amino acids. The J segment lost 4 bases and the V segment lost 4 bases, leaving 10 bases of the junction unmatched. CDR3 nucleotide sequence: TGCGCCAGCAGCCCTTCACCGGGCGGGGGGTACAATGAGCAGTTCTTC. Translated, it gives CASSPSPGGGYNEQFF.

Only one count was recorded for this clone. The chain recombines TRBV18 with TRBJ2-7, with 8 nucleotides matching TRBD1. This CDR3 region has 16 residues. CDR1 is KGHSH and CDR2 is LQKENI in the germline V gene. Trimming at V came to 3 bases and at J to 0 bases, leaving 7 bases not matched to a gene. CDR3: CASSPRGQASSYEQYF. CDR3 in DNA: TGTGCCAGCTCACCGCGGGGACAGGCGAGCTCCTACGAGCAGTACTTC.

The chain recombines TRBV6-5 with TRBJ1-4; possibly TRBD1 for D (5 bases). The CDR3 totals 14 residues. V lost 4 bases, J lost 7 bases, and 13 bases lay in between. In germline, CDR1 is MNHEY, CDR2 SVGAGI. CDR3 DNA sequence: TGTGCCAGCAGTTCCGGGACTCGCGGTGAAAAACTGTTTTTT. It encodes CASSSGTRGEKLFF.

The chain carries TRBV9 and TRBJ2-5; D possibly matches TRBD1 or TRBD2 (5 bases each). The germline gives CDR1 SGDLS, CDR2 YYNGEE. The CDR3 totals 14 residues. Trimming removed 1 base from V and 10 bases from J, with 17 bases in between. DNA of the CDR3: TGTGCCAGCAGCGTAACCGGGACCCTCGGTGACCAGTACTTC. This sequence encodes CASSVTGTLGDQYF.

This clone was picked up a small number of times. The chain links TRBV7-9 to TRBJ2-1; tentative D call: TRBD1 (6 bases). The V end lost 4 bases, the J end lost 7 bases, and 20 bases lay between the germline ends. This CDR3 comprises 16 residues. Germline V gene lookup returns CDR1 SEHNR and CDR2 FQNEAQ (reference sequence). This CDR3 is CASSWSVDSLGNEQFF. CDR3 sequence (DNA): TGTGCCAGCAGCTGGTCCGTGGACAGCCTAGGGAATGAGCAGTTCTTC. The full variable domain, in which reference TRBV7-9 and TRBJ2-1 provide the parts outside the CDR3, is DTGVSQNPRHKITKRGQNVTFRCDPISEHNRLYWYRQTLGQGPEFLTYFQNEAQLEKSRLLSDRFSAERPKGSFSTLEIQRTEQGDSAMYLCASSWSVDSLGNEQFFGPGTRLTVL.

The CDR3 nucleotides read TGTGCCAGCAGCGTAGTAGGACTAGCGGAGAACACCGGGGAGCTGTTTTTT. Translating gives CASSVVGLAENTGELFF. The genes are TRBV9 and TRBJ2-2, with 10 bases lining up with TRBD2. CDR1 SGDLS and CDR2 YYNGEE come from the germline V gene. The junction had 3 bases not matched to a gene; V was cut back by 0 bases and J by 1 base. CDR3 length: 17 residues.